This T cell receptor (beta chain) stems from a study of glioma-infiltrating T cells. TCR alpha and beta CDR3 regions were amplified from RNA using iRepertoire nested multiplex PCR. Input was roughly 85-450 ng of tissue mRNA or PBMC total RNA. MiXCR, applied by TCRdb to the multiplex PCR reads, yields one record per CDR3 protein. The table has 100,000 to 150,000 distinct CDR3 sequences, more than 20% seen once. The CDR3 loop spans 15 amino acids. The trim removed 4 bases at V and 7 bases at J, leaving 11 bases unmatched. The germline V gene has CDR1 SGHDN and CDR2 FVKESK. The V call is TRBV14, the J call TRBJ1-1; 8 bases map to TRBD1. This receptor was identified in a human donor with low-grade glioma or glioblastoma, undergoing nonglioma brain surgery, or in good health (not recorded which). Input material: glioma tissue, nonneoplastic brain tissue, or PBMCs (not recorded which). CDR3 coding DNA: TGTGCCAGCAGCCGCAAACCTACAGGGGGGCATGAAGCTTTCTTT. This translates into CASSRKPTGGHEAFF.